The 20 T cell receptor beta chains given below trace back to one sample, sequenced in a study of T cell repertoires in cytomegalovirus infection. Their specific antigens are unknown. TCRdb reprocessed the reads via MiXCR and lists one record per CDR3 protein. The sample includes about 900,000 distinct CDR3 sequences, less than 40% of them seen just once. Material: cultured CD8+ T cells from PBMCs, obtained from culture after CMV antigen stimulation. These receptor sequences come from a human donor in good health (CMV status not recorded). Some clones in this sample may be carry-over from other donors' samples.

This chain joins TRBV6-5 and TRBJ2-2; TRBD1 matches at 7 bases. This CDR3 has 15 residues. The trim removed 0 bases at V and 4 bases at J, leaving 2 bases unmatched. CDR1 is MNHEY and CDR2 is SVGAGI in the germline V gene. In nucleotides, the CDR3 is TGTGCCAGCAGTTACTCGGGACAGAGCACCGGGGAGCTGTTTTTT. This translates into CASSYSGQSTGELFF.

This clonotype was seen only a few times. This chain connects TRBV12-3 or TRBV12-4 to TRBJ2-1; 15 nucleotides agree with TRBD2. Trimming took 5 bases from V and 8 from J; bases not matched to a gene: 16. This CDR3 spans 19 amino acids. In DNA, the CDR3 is TGTGCCAGCAGTCTCTTACTTCAGGGGACTAGCGGGGGGCTCTATGAGCAGTTCTTC. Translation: CASSLLLQGTSGGLYEQFF.

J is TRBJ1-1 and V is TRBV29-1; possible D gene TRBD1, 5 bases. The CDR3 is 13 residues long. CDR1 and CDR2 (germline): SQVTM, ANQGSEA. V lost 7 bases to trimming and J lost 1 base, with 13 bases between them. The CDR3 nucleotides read TGCAGCGCCGGAGGACAACAGAACACTGAAGCTTTCTTT. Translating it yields CSAGGQQNTEAFF.

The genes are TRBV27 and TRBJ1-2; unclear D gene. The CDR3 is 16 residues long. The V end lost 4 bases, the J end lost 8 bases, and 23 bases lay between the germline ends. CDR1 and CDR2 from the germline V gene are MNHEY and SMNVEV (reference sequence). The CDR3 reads CASSSRLLGGIHGYTF. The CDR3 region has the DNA TGTGCCAGCAGTTCCCGACTTCTCGGAGGCATACACGGCTACACCTTC.

The CDR3: CATSVRDRTNEKLFF. The CDR3, as DNA: TGTGCCACCAGCGTGAGGGACAGAACTAATGAAAAACTGTTTTTT. The V and J genes are TRBV15 and TRBJ1-4, with TRBD1 identical over 7 bases. Trimming cost V 5 bases and J 1 base; bases outside gene matches: 4. Germline CDR1 LNHNV, CDR2 YYDKDF (reference sequence). The CDR3 extends over 15 amino acids. The full variable domain, completed using reference TRBV15 and TRBJ1-4, is DAMVIQNPRYQVTQFGKPVTLSCSQTLNHNVMYWYQQKSSQAPKLLFHYYDKDFNNEADTPDNFQSRRPNTSFCFLDIRSPGLGDTAMYLCATSVRDRTNEKLFFGSGTQLSVL.

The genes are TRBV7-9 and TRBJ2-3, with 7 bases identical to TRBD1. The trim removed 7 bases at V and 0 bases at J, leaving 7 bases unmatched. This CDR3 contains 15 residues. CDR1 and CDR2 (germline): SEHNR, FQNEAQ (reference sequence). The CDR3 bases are TGTGCCAGCACTGCTCGACAGGGAAGCACAGATACGCAGTATTTT. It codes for CASTARQGSTDTQYF. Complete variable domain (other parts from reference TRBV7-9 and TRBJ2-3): DTGVSQNPRHKITKRGQNVTFRCDPISEHNRLYWYRQTLGQGPEFLTYFQNEAQLEKSRLLSDRFSAERPKGSFSTLEIQRTEQGDSAMYLCASTARQGSTDTQYFGPGTRLTVL.

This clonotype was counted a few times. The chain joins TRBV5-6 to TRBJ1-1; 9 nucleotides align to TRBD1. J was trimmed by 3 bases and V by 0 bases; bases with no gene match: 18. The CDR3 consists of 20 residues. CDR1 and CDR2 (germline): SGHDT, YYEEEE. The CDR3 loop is CASSLGPRGQGYRGDTEAFF. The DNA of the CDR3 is TGTGCCAGCAGCTTGGGACCGAGAGGACAGGGGTACCGAGGGGACACTGAAGCTTTCTTT.

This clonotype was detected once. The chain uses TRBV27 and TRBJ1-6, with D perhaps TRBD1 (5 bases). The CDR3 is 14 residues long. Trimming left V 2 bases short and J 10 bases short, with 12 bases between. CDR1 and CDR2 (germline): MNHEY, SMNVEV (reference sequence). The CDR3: CASSLRGEVSPLHF. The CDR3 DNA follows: TGTGCCAGCAGTTTACGAGGGGAGGTGTCACCCCTCCACTTT.

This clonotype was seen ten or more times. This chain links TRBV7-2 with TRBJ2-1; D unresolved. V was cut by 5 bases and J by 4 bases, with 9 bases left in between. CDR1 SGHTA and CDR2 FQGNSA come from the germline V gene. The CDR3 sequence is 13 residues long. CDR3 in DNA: TGTGCCAGCAGCGTAGTAGTTTACAATGAGCAGTTCTTC. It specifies CASSVVVYNEQFF.

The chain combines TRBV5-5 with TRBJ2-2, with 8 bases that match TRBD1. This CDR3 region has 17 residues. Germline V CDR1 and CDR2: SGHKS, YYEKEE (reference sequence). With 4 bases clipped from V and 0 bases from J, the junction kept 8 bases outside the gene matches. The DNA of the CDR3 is TGTGCCAGCAGCCCTAGGGGGACAGGACCGAACACCGGGGAGCTGTTTTTT. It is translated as CASSPRGTGPNTGELFF.

This CDR3 is CASSYPGGELFF. The DNA for the CDR3 is TGTGCCAGCAGTTACCCGGGCGGGGAGCTGTTTTTT. The chain employs TRBV6-2 or TRBV6-3 and TRBJ2-2; D gene ambiguous. The CDR3 is 12 residues long. Trimming stripped 2 bases from V and 7 bases from J, with 5 bases between. Germline assignment: CDR1 MNHEY and CDR2 SVGEGT.

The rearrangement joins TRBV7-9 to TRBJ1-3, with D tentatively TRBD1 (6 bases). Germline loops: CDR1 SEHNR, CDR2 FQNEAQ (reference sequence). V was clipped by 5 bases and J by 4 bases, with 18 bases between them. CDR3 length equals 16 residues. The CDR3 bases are TGTGCCAGCAGCCCCCCCGGGACACAAATCGGAAACACCATATATTTT. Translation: CASSPPGTQIGNTIYF.

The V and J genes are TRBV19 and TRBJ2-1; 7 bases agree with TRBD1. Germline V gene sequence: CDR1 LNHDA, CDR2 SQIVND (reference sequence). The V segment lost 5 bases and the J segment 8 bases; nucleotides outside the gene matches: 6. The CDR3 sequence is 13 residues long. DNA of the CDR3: TGTGCCAGTAGTTACAGGGGCGGGTATGAGCAGTTCTTC. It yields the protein CASSYRGGYEQFF.

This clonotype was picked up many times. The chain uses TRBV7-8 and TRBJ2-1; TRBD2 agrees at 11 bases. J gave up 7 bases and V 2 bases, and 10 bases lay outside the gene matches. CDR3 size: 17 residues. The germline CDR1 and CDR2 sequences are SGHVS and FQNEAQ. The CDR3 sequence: CASSLNALAGGKNEQFF. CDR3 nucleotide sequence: TGTGCCAGCAGCTTAAACGCCCTAGCGGGGGGAAAAAATGAGCAGTTCTTC.

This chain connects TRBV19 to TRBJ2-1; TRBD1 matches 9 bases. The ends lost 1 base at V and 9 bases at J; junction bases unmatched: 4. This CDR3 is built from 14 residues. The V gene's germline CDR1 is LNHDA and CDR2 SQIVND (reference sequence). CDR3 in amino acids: CASSIGDRGSEQFF. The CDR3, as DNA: TGTGCCAGTAGTATAGGAGACAGGGGGAGTGAGCAGTTCTTC.

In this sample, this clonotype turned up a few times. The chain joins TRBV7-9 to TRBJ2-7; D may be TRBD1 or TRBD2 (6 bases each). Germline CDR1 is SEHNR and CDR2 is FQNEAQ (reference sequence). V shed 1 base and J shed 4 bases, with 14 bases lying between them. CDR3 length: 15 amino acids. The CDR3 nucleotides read TGTGCCAGCAGCTTAGGTCCGGGGGCCGGTTACGAGCAGTACTTC. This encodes CASSLGPGAGYEQYF.

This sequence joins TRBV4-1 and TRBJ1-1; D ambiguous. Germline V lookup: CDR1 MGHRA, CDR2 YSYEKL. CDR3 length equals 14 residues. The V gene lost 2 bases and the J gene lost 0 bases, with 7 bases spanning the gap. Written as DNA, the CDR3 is TGCGCCAGCAGCCAATTCAGGCTGAACACTGAAGCTTTCTTT. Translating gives CASSQFRLNTEAFF.

CDR3 residues: CASTETGGAASPLHF. For the CDR3, the DNA is TGTGCCAGCACCGAGACAGGGGGCGCAGCCTCACCCCTCCACTTT. The chain is built from TRBV12-3 or TRBV12-4 and TRBJ1-6, with 10 bases fitting TRBD1. The CDR3 length is 15 residues. The V segment lost 7 bases and the J segment 10 bases; nucleotides outside the gene matches: 10.

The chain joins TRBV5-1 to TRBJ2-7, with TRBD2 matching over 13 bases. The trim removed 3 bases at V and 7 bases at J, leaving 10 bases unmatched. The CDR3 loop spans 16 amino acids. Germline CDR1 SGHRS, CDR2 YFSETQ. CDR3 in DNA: TGCGCCAGCAGCTCGTCACCTGGACTAGCGGGGGCTGAGCAGTACTTC. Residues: CASSSSPGLAGAEQYF.

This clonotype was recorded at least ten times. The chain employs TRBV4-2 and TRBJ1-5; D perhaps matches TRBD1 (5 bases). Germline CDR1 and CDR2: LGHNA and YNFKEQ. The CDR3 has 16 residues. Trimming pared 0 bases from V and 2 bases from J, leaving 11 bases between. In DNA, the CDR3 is TGTGCCAGCAGCCAAGAGGAAGGGGCCGGCAATCAGCCCCAGCATTTT. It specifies CASSQEEGAGNQPQHF.